The clone carrying this T cell receptor beta chain has a handful of counts. The antigen remains unidentified. The sample comes from a study of identical twins. Looked up from germline, CDR1 is MNHEY and CDR2 is SMNVEV (reference sequence). Deletions cut 3 bases from V and 3 bases from J, with 9 bases between. This CDR3 is 13 amino acids long. Study-level results: A lower insertion count was a feature of abundant cord blood beta clonotypes, with no such feature in memory repertoires. Out-of-frame alpha sequences shared by twins were enriched for low generation probability. For monozygotic twins, models underestimated out-of-frame TCR alpha sharing.

Template switching added a universal primer site; cDNA carried unique molecular identifiers. TCRdb ran MiXCR on the 5' RACE reads and lists one entry per CDR3 protein. The profile covers 200,000 to 250,000 distinct CDR3 sequences, with 7.5% appearing a single time and around 5.4% taken by the ten largest. These records were also assigned to another study, of yellow fever vaccine responses in identical twins.

This sequence originates from a woman between 18 and 30 years old in good health. Material for sequencing was CD8+ T cells sorted from blood. The rearrangement joins TRBV27 to TRBJ2-7; no clear D. The CDR3 protein is CASSFQEDYEQYV. CDR3 nucleotide sequence: TGTGCCAGCAGTTTTCAAGAGGACTACGAGCAGTACGTC.